The T cell receptor beta chain under discussion was sequenced for a study of blood T cell repertoires in COVID-19. Study-wide context: Specimens from acute and convalescent COVID-19 originated in the United States, Italy and Spain. Sources were T cells, B-cell-depleted T cells, or PBMCs; the material itself was cDNA or gDNA.

V was pared by 7 bases and J by 4 bases, with 13 bases between. CDR1 is MNHEY and CDR2 is SVGAGI in the germline V gene. The CDR3 totals 13 residues. In the study's own analysis: Estimation of nucleated cell counts relied on the amplification of reference gene primers. Clones were sequenced by immunoSEQ multiplex PCR, and TCRdb holds only the in-frame ones, with some missing. For V, J and clone size, that table is used; D and trimming come from the DNA. Here the sample spans 150,000 to 200,000 clones, around 80% being singletons. Sequencing input: peripheral blood. This TCR derives from a woman aged 55-75 years with acute or convalescent COVID-19. The chain couples TRBV6-5 to TRBJ1-2; a weak D match, TRBD1 (5 bases). The CDR3 spells CASTSSGVYGYTF. CDR3 sequence (DNA): TGTGCCAGCACCTCGTCGGGGGTCTATGGCTACACCTTC.